A selection of T cell receptor beta chains follows, all from one sample in a study of PD-1 blockade in mismatch repair-deficient tumors. TCRdb keeps only in-frame clones here, not all; method: immunoSEQ multiplex PCR. The profile covers some 25,000 clones, with 84% appearing a single time and about 2.7% taken by the ten largest. The specimen was PBMCs, collected before pembrolizumab treatment. These receptors were obtained from an adult with mismatch repair-deficient cancer. Each CDR3 is given with its conserved first and last residue. A D gene is named only where the DNA matches it firmly. Clone size appears in some rows only: once, few, many, or a class for an expanded clone.

d_gene	abundance	j_gene	v_gene	len	CDR3nt	CDR3aa
TRBD1	once	TRBJ2-7	TRBV4-2	16	TGTGCCAGCAGCCAAGTTATCCAGGGGGCCCTTAACGAGCAGTACTTC	CASSQVIQGALNEQYF
TRBD1	once	TRBJ1-1	TRBV5-1	15	TGCGCCAGCAGCGTGACAGGGGGCCTGAACACTGAAGCTTTCTTT	CASSVTGGLNTEAFF
NA	NA	TRBJ2-3	TRBV9	14	TGTGCCAGCAGCGTCTCCTCTAGCACAGATACGCAGTATTTT	CASSVSSSTDTQYF
TRBD2	few	TRBJ2-7	TRBV29-1	13	TGCAGCGTTTCACTAGCGGGGGAATACGAGCAGTACTTC	CSVSLAGEYEQYF
TRBD1	NA	TRBJ2-7	TRBV27	14	TGTGCCAGCAGACCCCGGGACAGACGCTACGAGCAGTACTTC	CASRPRDRRYEQYF
NA	NA	TRBJ1-1	TRBV6-6	16	TGTGCCAGCAGTTGGGGAACAGGGAAAGGGAATACTGAAGCTTTCTTT	CASSWGTGKGNTEAFF
TRBD2	NA	TRBJ2-2	TRBV14	16	TGTGCCAGCAGCCGCTGGACTAGCGGAAGGACCGGGGAGCTGTTTTTT	CASSRWTSGRTGELFF
TRBD1	NA	TRBJ2-7	TRBV18	16	TGTGCCAGCTCACCACTTGGGACAGGGGGCCGGGACGAGCAGTACTTC	CASSPLGTGGRDEQYF
NA	few	TRBJ2-5	TRBV4-1	16	TGCGCCAGCAAAGCGATGGCAGGCAGGGCTGAAGAGACCCAGTACTTC	CASKAMAGRAEETQYF
NA	NA	TRBJ1-2	TRBV14	15	TGTGCCAGCAGCCAAGACAGGACTCCTAACTATGGCTACACCTTC	CASSQDRTPNYGYTF
NA	NA	TRBJ2-7	TRBV5-4	16	TGTGCCAGCACCTTCCGAGACGGGGGAAGCTCCTACGAGCAGTACTTC	CASTFRDGGSSYEQYF
NA	few	TRBJ2-7	TRBV20-1	11	TGCAGTGCCGCCCCGGGTTACGAGCAGTACTTC	CSAAPGYEQYF
NA	NA	TRBJ2-2	TRBV5-1	17	TGCGCCAGCAGCTTGCAAAGTCGACTAGTTATTGCCGGGGAGCTGTTTTTT	CASSLQSRLVIAGELFF
NA	NA	TRBJ1-1	TRBV5-1	13	TGCGCCAGCAGCCCACAGGGTTGGAATGAAGCTTTCTTT	CASSPQGWNEAFF
TRBD2	NA	TRBJ2-7	TRBV19	14	TGTGCCAGTAGTCTCCGGGACTACTCCTACGAGCAGTACTTC	CASSLRDYSYEQYF
NA	NA	TRBJ2-2	TRBV7-3	14	TGTGCCAGCAGCCGGGCGCGGGACACCGGGGAGCTGTTTTTT	CASSRARDTGELFF
TRBD2	NA	TRBJ2-7	TRBV27	17	TGTGCCAGCAGTTTAAGCCTAGCGGGAGGGCTCTCCTACGAGCAGTACTTC	CASSLSLAGGLSYEQYF
TRBD2	NA	TRBJ2-3	TRBV28	14	TGTGCCAGCACCGAGACTAGCGGGACAGATACGCAGTATTTT	CASTETSGTDTQYF
TRBD1	NA	TRBJ1-1	TRBV5-1	13	TGCGCCAGCAGCCGACAGGGGGGGAATGAAGCTTTCTTT	CASSRQGGNEAFF
NA	NA	TRBJ1-1	TRBV15	15	TGTGCCACCAGCAGAGATCCACAGCTGAACACTGAAGCTTTCTTT	CATSRDPQLNTEAFF
NA	NA	TRBJ2-1	TRBV30	14	TGTGCCTGGAGTGGGTGGTTAGCTCGCGATGAGCAGTTCTTC	CAWSGWLARDEQFF
NA	NA	TRBJ1-1	TRBV28	15	TGTGCCAGCAGTTTACTCGGGACACCGAACACTGAAGCTTTCTTT	CASSLLGTPNTEAFF
TRBD1	once	TRBJ2-2	TRBV6-1	13	TGTGCCACCCCGGGACAGGGACCCGGGGAGCTGTTTTTT	CATPGQGPGELFF
NA	NA	TRBJ1-4	TRBV28	14	TGTGCCAGCAGGCTATTTGCAACTAATGAAAAACTGTTTTTT	CASRLFATNEKLFF
TRBD2	NA	TRBJ2-7	TRBV4-2	14	TGTGCCAGCAGCCAACAGGGAGGGTCCTACGAGCAGTACTTC	CASSQQGGSYEQYF
TRBD1	NA	TRBJ1-6	TRBV27	14	TGTGCCAGCAGTTTACAGGGGGCGAATTCACCCCTCCACTTT	CASSLQGANSPLHF
NA	few	TRBJ1-6	TRBV30	13	TGTGCCTACCGACAGGCGATCTATTCACCCCTCCACTTT	CAYRQAIYSPLHF
TRBD1	NA	TRBJ1-5	TRBV19	15	TGTGCCAGTAGTTCGGACAGGAGCTTCAATCAGCCCCAGCATTTT	CASSSDRSFNQPQHF
TRBD1	NA	TRBJ2-7	TRBV6-5	14	TGTGCCAGCAGCTGGGACAGGGGAAGGAGCGAGCAGTACTTC	CASSWDRGRSEQYF
NA	NA	TRBJ2-1	TRBV6-1	12	TGTGCCAGCAGTCCGGACTTCAATGAGCAGTTCTTC	CASSPDFNEQFF
TRBD1	few	TRBJ1-1	TRBV30	12	TGTGCCTGGAGTGTAGACAGGGGGAGAGCTTTCTTT	CAWSVDRGRAFF
TRBD1	NA	TRBJ1-2	TRBV18	14	TGTGCCAGCTCACCTTGGGATGGACAGGCTGGCTACACCTTC	CASSPWDGQAGYTF
NA	NA	TRBJ2-3	TRBV15	15	TGTGCCACCAGCAGAGATGGCAGGGGCACAGATACGCAGTATTTT	CATSRDGRGTDTQYF
TRBD2	NA	TRBJ2-3	TRBV7-2	18	TGTGCCAGCAGCTTAACTCCTAGCGGGAGGGCCGGGGCAGATACGCAGTATTTT	CASSLTPSGRAGADTQYF
TRBD1	NA	TRBJ2-7	TRBV6-1	15	TGTGCCAGCAGTGAAGGGACAGGGCATAAGGACGAGCAGTACTTC	CASSEGTGHKDEQYF
NA	once	TRBJ1-2	TRBV4-1	14	TGCGCCAGCAGCCAAGGGCAGGGCGGCTATGGCTACACCTTC	CASSQGQGGYGYTF
NA	NA	TRBJ1-1	TRBV2	14	TGTGCCAGCAGTTTGACAGAAATGAACACTGAAGCTTTCTTT	CASSLTEMNTEAFF
TRBD1	NA	TRBJ2-1	TRBV9	15	TGTGCCAGCAGCGTAGCGACAGGGGGCGCATATGAGCAGTTCTTC	CASSVATGGAYEQFF
NA	NA	TRBJ2-1	TRBV7-8	15	TGTGCCAGCAGCTCACGGGAGCGGGCCAACAATGAGCAGTTCTTC	CASSSRERANNEQFF
TRBD1	NA	TRBJ1-1	TRBV5-4	13	TGTGCCAGCAGCTTGAAGGGGGCCACTGAAGCTTTCTTT	CASSLKGATEAFF
TRBD2	NA	TRBJ2-2	TRBV5-8	16	TGTGCCAGCAGCTATCGCACTAGCGGGAACACCGGGGAGCTGTTTTTT	CASSYRTSGNTGELFF
NA	once	TRBJ2-3	TRBV5-1	13	TGCGCCAGCAGCTTCGTAGCGGCCGATACGCAGTATTTT	CASSFVAADTQYF
NA	NA	TRBJ1-1	TRBV19	12	TGTGCCAGTAAATGGTCCGGCACTGAAGCTTTCTTT	CASKWSGTEAFF
TRBD1	NA	TRBJ2-7	TRBV7-8	12	TGTGCCAGCAGCTTAGTAGGGACAGGGTGGTACTTC	CASSLVGTGWYF
NA	NA	TRBJ1-1	TRBV6-6	12	TGTGCCAGCAGTTACAAGCCTCCTGAAGCTTTCTTT	CASSYKPPEAFF
TRBD2	NA	TRBJ2-1	TRBV5-4	16	TGTGCCAGCAGCTTGACTAGCGGCTACTCCTACAATGAGCAGTTCTTC	CASSLTSGYSYNEQFF
TRBD1	NA	TRBJ2-6	TRBV7-3	22	TGTGCCAGCAGCTTAAGAGCTACGACAGGGACCCCACTCCTCTCTGGGGCCAACGTCCTGACTTTC	CASSLRATTGTPLLSGANVLTF
TRBD1	NA	TRBJ1-4	TRBV30	12	TGTGCCTGGATGGGGGACAGTGAAAAACTGTTTTTT	CAWMGDSEKLFF
TRBD2	NA	TRBJ2-5	TRBV7-3	15	TGTGCCAGCAGCTTATCAGGTCCCGGGGGGGAGACCCAGTACTTC	CASSLSGPGGETQYF
TRBD2	once	TRBJ2-3	TRBV5-1	18	TGCGCCAGCAGCTCGGGGACTAGCGGGAGGGCCGGCACAGATACGCAGTATTTT	CASSSGTSGRAGTDTQYF
NA	NA	TRBJ2-7	TRBV11-3	15	TGTGCCAGCAGCTCGCGTGGGGGCCTTTCCTACGAGCAGTACTTC	CASSSRGGLSYEQYF
TRBD1	NA	TRBJ2-5	TRBV5-1	16	TGCGCCAGCAGCTTGGGTGGACAGGGGTTCGGGGAGACCCAGTACTTC	CASSLGGQGFGETQYF
NA	NA	TRBJ2-2	TRBV7-9	14	TGTGCCAGCAGCCTAGGGCTAGAAGCCGGGGAGCTGTTTTTT	CASSLGLEAGELFF